The T cell receptor (beta chain) under discussion was sequenced for a study of blood T cell repertoires in COVID-19. Assay: immunoSEQ multiplex PCR; the TCRdb copy retains only in-frame clones and omits some. This sample has around 160,000 clones; around 81% occur once, and the top ten carry 2.5% to 3%. CDR3 size: 13 residues. V lost 11 bases, J lost 9 bases, and 20 bases lay in between. Per the germline V gene, CDR1 is SGHTA and CDR2 is FQGNSA. The receptor comes from a woman aged 40 to 55 with active or convalescent COVID-19. The J gene is TRBJ2-1, the V gene TRBV7-2; D is perhaps TRBD2 (7 bases). The sequencing sample was made of peripheral blood. The CDR3 sequence is CAATRGGAAEQFF. In DNA form, the CDR3 reads TGTGCCGCAACAAGGGGGGGGGCTGCTGAGCAGTTCTTC.